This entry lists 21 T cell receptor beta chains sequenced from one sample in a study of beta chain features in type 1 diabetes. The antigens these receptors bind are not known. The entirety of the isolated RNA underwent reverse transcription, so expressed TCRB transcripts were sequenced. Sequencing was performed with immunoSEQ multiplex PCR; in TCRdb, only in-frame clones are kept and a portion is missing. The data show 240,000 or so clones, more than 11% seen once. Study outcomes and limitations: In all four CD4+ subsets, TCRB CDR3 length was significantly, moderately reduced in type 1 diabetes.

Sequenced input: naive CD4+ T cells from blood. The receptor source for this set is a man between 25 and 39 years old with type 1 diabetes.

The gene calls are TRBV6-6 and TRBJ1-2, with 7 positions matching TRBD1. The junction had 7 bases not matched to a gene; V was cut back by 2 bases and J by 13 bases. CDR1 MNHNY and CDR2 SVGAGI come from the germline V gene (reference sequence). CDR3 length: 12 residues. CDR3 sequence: CASSYAHRGFTF. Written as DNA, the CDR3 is TGTGCCAGCAGTTACGCCCACAGGGGATTCACCTTC.

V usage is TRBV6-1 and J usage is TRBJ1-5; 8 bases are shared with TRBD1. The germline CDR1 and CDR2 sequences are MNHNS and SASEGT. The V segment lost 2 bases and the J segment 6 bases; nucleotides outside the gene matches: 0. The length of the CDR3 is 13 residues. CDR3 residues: CASSETGGQPQHF. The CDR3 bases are TGTGCCAGCAGTGAAACAGGGGGTCAGCCCCAGCATTTT.

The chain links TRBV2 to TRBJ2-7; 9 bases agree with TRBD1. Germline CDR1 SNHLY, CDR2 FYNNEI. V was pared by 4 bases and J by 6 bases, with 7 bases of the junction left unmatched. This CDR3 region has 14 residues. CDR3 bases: TGTGCCAGCAGTGGAGGGGACAGGGAGTCCGAGCAGTACTTC. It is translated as CASSGGDRESEQYF. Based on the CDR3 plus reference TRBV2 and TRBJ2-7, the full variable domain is EPEVTQTPSHQVTQMGQEVILRCVPISNHLYFYWYRQILGQKVEFLVSFYNNEISEKSEIFDDQFSVERPDGSNFTLKIRSTKLEDSAMYFCASSGGDRESEQYFGPGTRLTVT.

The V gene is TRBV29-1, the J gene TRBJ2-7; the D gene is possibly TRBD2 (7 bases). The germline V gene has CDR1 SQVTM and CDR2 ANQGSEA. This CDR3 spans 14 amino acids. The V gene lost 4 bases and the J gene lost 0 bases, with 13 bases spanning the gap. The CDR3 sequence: CSVAGGVYSYEQYF. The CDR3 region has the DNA TGCAGCGTTGCGGGGGGCGTATACTCCTACGAGCAGTACTTC.

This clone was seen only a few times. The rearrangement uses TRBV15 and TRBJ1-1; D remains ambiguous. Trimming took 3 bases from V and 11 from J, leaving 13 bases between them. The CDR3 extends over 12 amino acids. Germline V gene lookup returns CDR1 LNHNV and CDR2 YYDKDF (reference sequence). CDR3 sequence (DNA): TGTGCCACCAGCAGTCTCTATCGGGGTGCTTTCTTT. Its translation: CATSSLYRGAFF. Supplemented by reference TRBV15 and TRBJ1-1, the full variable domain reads DAMVIQNPRYQVTQFGKPVTLSCSQTLNHNVMYWYQQKSSQAPKLLFHYYDKDFNNEADTPDNFQSRRPNTSFCFLDIRSPGLGDTAMYLCATSSLYRGAFFGQGTRLTVV.

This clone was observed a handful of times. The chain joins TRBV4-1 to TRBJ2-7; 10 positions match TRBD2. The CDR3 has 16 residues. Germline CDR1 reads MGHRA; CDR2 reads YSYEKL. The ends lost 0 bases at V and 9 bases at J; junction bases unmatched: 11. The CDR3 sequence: CASSQDSSGRVTRQYF. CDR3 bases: TGCGCCAGCAGCCAAGACTCCAGCGGGAGGGTTACGAGGCAGTACTTC.

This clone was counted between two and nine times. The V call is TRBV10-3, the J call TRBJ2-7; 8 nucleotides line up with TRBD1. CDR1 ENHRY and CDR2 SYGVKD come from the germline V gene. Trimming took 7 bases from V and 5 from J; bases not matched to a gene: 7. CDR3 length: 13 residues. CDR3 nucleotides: TGTGCCATCACCCCGGGACAGGTCGACGAGCAGTACTTC. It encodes CAITPGQVDEQYF.

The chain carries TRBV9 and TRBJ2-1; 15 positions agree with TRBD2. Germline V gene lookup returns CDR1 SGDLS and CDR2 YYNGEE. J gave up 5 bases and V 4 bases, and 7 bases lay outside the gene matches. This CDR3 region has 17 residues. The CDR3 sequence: CASSSRTSGRANNEQFF. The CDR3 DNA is TGTGCCAGCAGCTCCCGGACTAGCGGGAGGGCTAACAATGAGCAGTTCTTC.

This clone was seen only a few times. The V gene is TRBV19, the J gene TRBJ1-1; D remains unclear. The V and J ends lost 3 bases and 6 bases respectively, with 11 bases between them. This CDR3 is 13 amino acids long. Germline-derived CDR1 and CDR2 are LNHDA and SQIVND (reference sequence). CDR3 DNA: TGTGCCAGTAGTATGATCTTGGGCCCTGAAGCTTTCTTT. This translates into CASSMILGPEAFF.

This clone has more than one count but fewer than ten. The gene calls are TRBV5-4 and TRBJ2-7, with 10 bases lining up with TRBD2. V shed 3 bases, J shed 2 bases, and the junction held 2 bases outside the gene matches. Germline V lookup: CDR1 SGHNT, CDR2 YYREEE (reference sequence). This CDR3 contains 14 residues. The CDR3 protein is CASSSGTSAYEQYF. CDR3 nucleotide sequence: TGTGCCAGCAGCTCCGGGACTAGCGCCTACGAGCAGTACTTC.

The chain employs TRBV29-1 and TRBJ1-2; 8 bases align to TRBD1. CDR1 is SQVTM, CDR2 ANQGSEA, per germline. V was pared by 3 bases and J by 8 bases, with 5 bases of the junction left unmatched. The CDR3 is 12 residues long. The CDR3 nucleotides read TGCAGCGTTGAGACAGGGGCGTACGGCTACACCTTC. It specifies CSVETGAYGYTF.

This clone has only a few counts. CDR3 DNA: TGCGCCAGCAGCCGACTAGCGGGTGGGTACGAGCAGTACTTC. This gives the protein CASSRLAGGYEQYF. The chain uses TRBV4-1 and TRBJ2-7, with 10 bases aligning to TRBD2. CDR3 size: 14 residues. V lost 4 bases and J lost 4; bases outside the gene matches: 4. Per the germline V gene, CDR1 is MGHRA and CDR2 is YSYEKL.

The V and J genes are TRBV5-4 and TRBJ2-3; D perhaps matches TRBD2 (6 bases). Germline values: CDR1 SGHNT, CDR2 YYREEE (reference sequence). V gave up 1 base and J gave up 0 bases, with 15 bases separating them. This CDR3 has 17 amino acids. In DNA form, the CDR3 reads TGTGCCAGCAGCTTGTGGGGCGGGACGTCGAGCACAGATACGCAGTATTTT. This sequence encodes CASSLWGGTSSTDTQYF.

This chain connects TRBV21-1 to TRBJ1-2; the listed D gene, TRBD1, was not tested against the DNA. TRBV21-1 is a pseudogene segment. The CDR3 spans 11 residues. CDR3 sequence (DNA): TGTGCCAGCAGCCCCAGGGATGGCTACACCTTC. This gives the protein CASSPRDGYTF.

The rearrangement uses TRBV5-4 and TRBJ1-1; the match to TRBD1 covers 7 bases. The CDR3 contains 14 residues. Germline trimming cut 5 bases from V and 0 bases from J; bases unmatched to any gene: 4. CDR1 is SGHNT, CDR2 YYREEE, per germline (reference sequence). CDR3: CASSWDSMNTEAFF. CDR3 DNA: TGTGCCAGCAGTTGGGACAGTATGAACACTGAAGCTTTCTTT.

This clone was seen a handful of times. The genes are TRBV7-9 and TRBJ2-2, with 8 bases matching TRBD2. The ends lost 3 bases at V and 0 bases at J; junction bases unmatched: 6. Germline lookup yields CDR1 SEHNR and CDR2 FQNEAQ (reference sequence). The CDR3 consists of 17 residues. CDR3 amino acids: CASSFASGYSNTGELFF. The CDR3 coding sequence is TGTGCCAGCAGCTTCGCTAGCGGGTACTCGAACACCGGGGAGCTGTTTTTT.

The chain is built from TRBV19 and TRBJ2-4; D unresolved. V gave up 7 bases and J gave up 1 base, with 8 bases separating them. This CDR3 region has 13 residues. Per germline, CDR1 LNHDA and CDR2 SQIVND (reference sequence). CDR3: CASTPGAKNIQYF. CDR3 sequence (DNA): TGTGCCAGTACCCCTGGCGCCAAAAACATTCAGTACTTC.

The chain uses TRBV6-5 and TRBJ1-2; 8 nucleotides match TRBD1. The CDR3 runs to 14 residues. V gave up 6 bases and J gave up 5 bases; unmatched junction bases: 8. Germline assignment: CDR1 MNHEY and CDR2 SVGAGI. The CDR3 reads CASRPGQAIYGYTF. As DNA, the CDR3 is TGTGCCAGCAGACCGGGACAGGCCATATATGGCTACACCTTC.

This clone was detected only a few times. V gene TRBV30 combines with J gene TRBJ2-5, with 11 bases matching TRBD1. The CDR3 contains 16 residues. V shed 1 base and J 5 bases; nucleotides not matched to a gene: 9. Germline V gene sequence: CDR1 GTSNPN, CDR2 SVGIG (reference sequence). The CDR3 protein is CAWSAAVWTGGETQYF. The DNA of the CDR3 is TGTGCCTGGAGTGCCGCCGTCTGGACAGGGGGCGAGACCCAGTACTTC.

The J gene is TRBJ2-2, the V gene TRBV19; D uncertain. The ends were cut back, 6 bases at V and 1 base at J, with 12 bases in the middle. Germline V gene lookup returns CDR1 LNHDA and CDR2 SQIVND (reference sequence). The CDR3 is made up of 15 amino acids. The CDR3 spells CASSPQQKNTGELFF. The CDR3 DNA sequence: TGTGCCAGTAGCCCCCAACAGAAGAACACCGGGGAGCTGTTTTTT.

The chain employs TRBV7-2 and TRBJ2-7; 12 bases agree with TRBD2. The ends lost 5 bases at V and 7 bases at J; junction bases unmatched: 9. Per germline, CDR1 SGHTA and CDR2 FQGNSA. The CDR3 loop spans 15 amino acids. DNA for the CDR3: TGTGCCAGCAGCCCGCGACTAGCGGGAGAGTGGGAGCAGTACTTC. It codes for CASSPRLAGEWEQYF.